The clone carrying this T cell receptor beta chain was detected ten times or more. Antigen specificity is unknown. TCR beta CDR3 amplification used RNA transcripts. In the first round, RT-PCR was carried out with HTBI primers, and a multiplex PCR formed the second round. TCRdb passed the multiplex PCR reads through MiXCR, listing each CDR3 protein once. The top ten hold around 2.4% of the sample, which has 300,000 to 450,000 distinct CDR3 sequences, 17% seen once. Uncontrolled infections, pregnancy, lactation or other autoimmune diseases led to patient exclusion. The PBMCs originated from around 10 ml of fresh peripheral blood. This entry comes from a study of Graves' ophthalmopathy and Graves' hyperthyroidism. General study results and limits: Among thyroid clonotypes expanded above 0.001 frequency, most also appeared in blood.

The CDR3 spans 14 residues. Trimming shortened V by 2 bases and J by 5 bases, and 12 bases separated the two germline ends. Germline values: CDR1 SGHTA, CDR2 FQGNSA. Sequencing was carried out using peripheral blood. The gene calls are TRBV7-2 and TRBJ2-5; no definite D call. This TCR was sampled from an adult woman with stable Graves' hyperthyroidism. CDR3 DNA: TGTGCCAGCAGCTTAAGGTCCCTCGCGGAGACCCAGTACTTC. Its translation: CASSLRSLAETQYF.